Listed here are 25 T cell receptor beta chains from one sample, sequenced in a study of Ad26.COV2.S vaccination and SARS-CoV-2 variants. The treatment is: some 20 received Ad26.COV2.S at low or high dose, single or two shots; about 5 received placebo; per-sample allocation not given. Sample collection was performed on day 63 after the first vaccine or placebo injection. Sequencing was performed with immunoSEQ multiplex PCR; in TCRdb, only in-frame clones are kept and a portion is missing. Of over 300,000 clones in the sample, 83% were seen once. The starting material was peripheral blood, obtained in a trial of Ad26.COV2.S vaccine versus placebo. These receptor sequences come from a person aged 18 to 59 who received the Ad26.COV2.S COVID-19 vaccine or a placebo.

The chain carries TRBV5-1 and TRBJ2-7, with TRBD2 matching 10 bases. CDR1 is SGHRS and CDR2 is YFSETQ in the germline V gene. V shed 0 bases and J 4 bases; nucleotides not matched to a gene: 13. This CDR3 is built from 18 residues. The DNA for the CDR3 is TGCGCCAGCAGCTTGGTTCCTAGCGGGGGAGCGCTTAGATACGAGCAGTACTTC. Protein product: CASSLVPSGGALRYEQYF.

CDR3 loop: CASSALDAGYGYTF. DNA of the CDR3: TGTGCCAGCAGTGCCCTTGATGCAGGTTATGGCTACACCTTC. This chain uses TRBV6-6 with TRBJ1-2; D gene unclear. Trimming took 5 bases from V and 5 from J, leaving 15 bases between them. CDR1 is MNHNY, CDR2 SVGAGI, per germline (reference sequence). The CDR3 is 14 residues long.

For the CDR3, the DNA is TGTGCCAGCAGCCAACCCCGGGGGAGGGTACACGAGCAGTACTTC. Translation: CASSQPRGRVHEQYF. This chain uses TRBV5-5 with TRBJ2-7, with 7 nucleotides matching TRBD2. V lost 4 bases to trimming and J lost 5 bases; unmatched junction nucleotides: 12. The CDR3 consists of 15 residues. From germline, CDR1 is SGHKS and CDR2 YYEKEE (reference sequence).

The chain has TRBV19 and TRBJ1-4; TRBD1 agrees at 9 bases. CDR1 LNHDA and CDR2 SQIVND come from the germline V gene (reference sequence). V trimming: 5 bases; J trimming: 5 bases; junction bases outside the gene matches: 6. The CDR3 runs 15 residues. CDR3 coding DNA: TGTGCCAGTAGTCATTCCGGGACAGGGAATGAAAAACTGTTTTTT. Protein sequence: CASSHSGTGNEKLFF.

The chain has TRBV7-2 and TRBJ2-3; 8 bases fit TRBD2. Germline V gene data show CDR1 as SGHTA and CDR2 as FQGNSA. Losses at the gene ends were 2 bases for V and 5 bases for J; bases not matched to a gene: 3. The CDR3 is 14 amino acids. The CDR3 loop reads CASSLKRGQDTQYF. CDR3 bases: TGTGCCAGCAGCTTAAAGCGGGGGCAAGATACGCAGTATTTT. Full variable domain (missing parts from reference TRBV7-2 and TRBJ2-3): GAGVSQSPSNKVTEKGKDVELRCDPISGHTALYWYRQSLGQGLEFLIYFQGNSAPDKSGLPSDRFSAERTGGSVSTLTIQRTQQEDSAVYLCASSLKRGQDTQYFGPGTRLTVL.

CDR3 nucleotides: TGTGCCACCAGTGTCCCCACTAGCGGGAGTGCAAATGAGCAGTTCTTC. Translated, it gives CATSVPTSGSANEQFF. V and J are TRBV24-1 and TRBJ2-1, with 11 bases aligning to TRBD2. After removal of 5 bases from V and 7 bases from J, the junction contained 9 bases not matched to a gene. Germline V lookup: CDR1 KGHDR, CDR2 SFDVKD. This CDR3 contains 16 residues.

J is TRBJ1-2 and V is TRBV5-1, with D perhaps matching TRBD1 (6 bases). V was trimmed by 4 bases and J by 6 bases, leaving 22 bases between them. The CDR3 contains 16 residues. Germline loops: CDR1 SGHRS, CDR2 YFSETQ. The CDR3 coding sequence is TGCGCCAGCAGCCCATCTTCTGGCAGGGGTTCCCATGGCTACACCTTC. This translates into CASSPSSGRGSHGYTF.

The rearrangement uses TRBV11-2 and TRBJ2-1; a possible D gene is TRBD1 (5 bases). The CDR3 has 15 amino acids. The V end was cut by 3 bases, the J end by 2 bases, with 11 bases between. Looked up from germline, CDR1 is SGHAT and CDR2 is FQNNGV. CDR3 region: CASSFARGAYNEQFF. The CDR3, as DNA: TGTGCCAGCAGCTTCGCTAGGGGCGCCTACAATGAGCAGTTCTTC.

The rearrangement links TRBV7-9 to TRBJ2-1, with 13 bases matching TRBD2. The ends lost 5 bases at V and 9 bases at J; junction bases unmatched: 7. Germline V gene lookup returns CDR1 SEHNR and CDR2 FQNEAQ (reference sequence). The CDR3 has 15 residues. CDR3 DNA sequence: TGTGCCAGCAGCCCACTAGCGGGAGGGCCAGGTGAGCAGTTCTTC. It specifies CASSPLAGGPGEQFF.

The V and J genes are TRBV5-4 and TRBJ1-4; D unresolved. The CDR3 runs 14 residues. Germline V gene data show CDR1 as SGHNT and CDR2 as YYREEE (reference sequence). V lost 4 bases to trimming and J lost 3 bases, with 10 bases between them. Written as DNA, the CDR3 is TGTGCCAGCAGCCGCGGCGGACCTAATGAAAAACTGTTTTTT. Encoded protein: CASSRGGPNEKLFF. The full variable domain, completed using reference TRBV5-4 and TRBJ1-4, is ETGVTQSPTHLIKTRGQQVTLRCSSQSGHNTVSWYQQALGQGPQFIFQYYREEENGRGNFPPRFSGLQFPNYSSELNVNALELDDSALYLCASSRGGPNEKLFFGSGTQLSVL.

This clone came up a few times. This chain links TRBV6-2 or TRBV6-3 with TRBJ1-1; 11 nucleotides match TRBD1. The germline gives CDR1 MNHEY, CDR2 SVGEGT. The CDR3 runs to 14 residues. The trim removed 6 bases at V and 4 bases at J, leaving 4 bases unmatched. The chain's CDR3 is CASSGQGAVTEAFF. The CDR3 DNA reads TGTGCCAGCAGCGGACAGGGGGCGGTCACTGAAGCTTTCTTT.

This clone was counted between two and nine times. Other nucleotide sequences in the sample specify the same CDR3. The gene calls are TRBV3-1 (or the pseudogene TRBV3-2) and TRBJ1-5; unclear D gene. This CDR3 spans 13 amino acids. V was pared by 0 bases and J by 7 bases, with 7 bases between. Germline loops: CDR1 LGHDT, CDR2 YNNKEL (reference sequence). The CDR3: CASSQEGGQPQHF. CDR3 DNA: TGTGCCAGCAGCCAAGAGGGTGGGCAGCCCCAGCATTTT.

J is TRBJ1-1 and V is TRBV5-1; possibly TRBD1 for D (6 bases). The CDR3 has 15 residues. Germline V gene lookup returns CDR1 SGHRS and CDR2 YFSETQ. The V and J ends lost 0 bases and 2 bases respectively, with 11 bases between them. Written as DNA, the CDR3 is TGCGCCAGCAGCTTGGGAGGGACAACAAACACTGAAGCTTTCTTT. Translation gives CASSLGGTTNTEAFF. The whole variable domain, filled in from reference TRBV5-1 and TRBJ1-1, reads KAGVTQTPRYLIKTRGQQVTLSCSPISGHRSVSWYQQTPGQGLQFLFEYFSETQRNKGNFPGRFSGRQFSNSRSEMNVSTLELGDSALYLCASSLGGTTNTEAFFGQGTRLTVV.

The chain joins TRBV5-1 to TRBJ2-3; D might be TRBD1 (6 bases). Trimming took 4 bases from V and 7 from J, leaving 19 bases between them. This CDR3 is built from 15 residues. Germline V lookup: CDR1 SGHRS, CDR2 YFSETQ. The CDR3 DNA is TGCGCCAGCAGCCCAGACAGGAACATCTTCAATACGCAGTATTTT. Its translation is CASSPDRNIFNTQYF. Filled out from reference TRBV5-1 and TRBJ2-3, the complete variable domain reads KAGVTQTPRYLIKTRGQQVTLSCSPISGHRSVSWYQQTPGQGLQFLFEYFSETQRNKGNFPGRFSGRQFSNSRSEMNVSTLELGDSALYLCASSPDRNIFNTQYFGPGTRLTVL.

The table lists this clone with a count of one. V is TRBV7-9 and J is TRBJ2-1; D is unresolved. This CDR3 is built from 19 residues. The germline V gene has CDR1 SEHNR and CDR2 FQNEAQ (reference sequence). Trimming cost V 5 bases and J 4 bases, with 27 bases left between them. The CDR3 is CASSPTLRSLGLWYNEQFF. The CDR3, as DNA: TGTGCCAGCAGCCCAACCTTACGTAGCCTAGGTTTATGGTACAATGAGCAGTTCTTC. Combining the CDR3 with reference TRBV7-9 and TRBJ2-1 gives the whole variable domain DTGVSQNPRHKITKRGQNVTFRCDPISEHNRLYWYRQTLGQGPEFLTYFQNEAQLEKSRLLSDRFSAERPKGSFSTLEIQRTEQGDSAMYLCASSPTLRSLGLWYNEQFFGPGTRLTVL.

A remark on this clone: This may stem from a read error, because a much larger clone lies one nucleotide away. Additional DNA sequences in this sample encode the identical CDR3. The chain is built from TRBV5-1 and TRBJ1-1; D unclear. Deletions cut 4 bases from V and 1 base from J, with 8 bases between. Looked up from germline, CDR1 is SGHRS and CDR2 is YFSETQ. The CDR3 contains 13 residues. CDR3 in DNA: TGCGCCAGCAGCCCAGACGGGAACACTGAAGCTTTCTTT. It encodes CASSPDGNTEAFF.

The chain combines TRBV18 with TRBJ2-2, with 7 bases aligning to TRBD1. Germline CDR1 KGHSH, CDR2 LQKENI. The V gene end was trimmed by 0 bases and the J gene end by 5 bases; junction bases not matched to a gene: 3. This CDR3 is built from 15 residues. For the CDR3, the DNA is TGTGCCAGCTCACCACCGAGGGGGCGGACCGGGGAGCTGTTTTTT. Translated, it gives CASSPPRGRTGELFF.

The V gene is TRBV7-3, the J gene TRBJ1-1; no reliable D call. The V gene's germline CDR1 is SGHTA and CDR2 FQGTGA. This CDR3 has 16 amino acids. V was pared by 1 base and J by 1 base, with 13 bases between. The CDR3 DNA is TGTGCCAGCAGCTTAAACGTGCCAGACAAGAACACTGAAGCTTTCTTT. This translates into CASSLNVPDKNTEAFF. The full variable domain, rest sourced from reference TRBV7-3 and TRBJ1-1, is GAGVSQTPSNKVTEKGKYVELRCDPISGHTALYWYRQSLGQGPEFLIYFQGTGAADDSGLPNDRFFAVRPEGSVSTLKIQRTERGDSAVYLCASSLNVPDKNTEAFFGQGTRLTVV.

The rearrangement links TRBV9 to TRBJ1-5; a weak D match, TRBD1 (5 bases). Germline CDR1 is SGDLS and CDR2 is YYNGEE. There are 14 residues in the CDR3. Trimming cost V 0 bases and J 3 bases, with 7 bases left between them. CDR3 sequence reads: CASSVGGINQPQHF. The CDR3, as DNA: TGTGCCAGCAGCGTAGGGGGCATCAATCAGCCCCAGCATTTT.

The rearrangement joins TRBV7-9 to TRBJ1-1, with D tentatively TRBD1 (6 bases). The CDR3 sequence is 13 residues long. V was pared by 8 bases and J by 1 base, with 11 bases between. CDR1 SEHNR and CDR2 FQNEAQ come from the germline V gene (reference sequence). The CDR3: CASRQAPNTEAFF. In DNA, the CDR3 is TGTGCCAGCCGACAGGCCCCGAACACTGAAGCTTTCTTT.

The chain employs TRBV9 and TRBJ2-3; no clear D. This CDR3 has 13 amino acids. Per the germline V gene, CDR1 is SGDLS and CDR2 is YYNGEE. V lost 5 bases to trimming and J lost 3 bases, with 10 bases between them. The CDR3 region is CASRPWDTDTQYF. The CDR3 DNA sequence: TGTGCCAGCAGACCCTGGGATACAGATACGCAGTATTTT.

The chain is built from TRBV7-2 and TRBJ2-3, with D perhaps matching TRBD1 or TRBD2 (5 bases each). Germline V gene sequence: CDR1 SGHTA, CDR2 FQGNSA. CDR3 length: 15 amino acids. Trimming pared 4 bases from V and 7 bases from J, leaving 18 bases between. Here the CDR3 DNA reads TGTGCCAGCAGCTCCCCGTGGCGGTGGGGGAATACGCAGTATTTT. It translates to CASSSPWRWGNTQYF.

The V gene is TRBV18, the J gene TRBJ2-7; a possible D gene is TRBD2 (5 bases). Between the trimmed V and J ends, which lost 3 bases and 0 bases, there was a span of 12 bases. Germline CDR1 and CDR2: KGHSH and LQKENI. The CDR3 is 15 residues long. This CDR3 reads CASSPQAVRSYEQYF. The CDR3 DNA sequence: TGTGCCAGCTCACCTCAAGCGGTTCGCTCCTACGAGCAGTACTTC.

This clone appeared a single time. This chain connects TRBV6-5 to TRBJ1-2; TRBD1 is a possible D gene (5 bases). This CDR3 contains 12 residues. From germline, CDR1 is MNHEY and CDR2 SVGAGI. Trimming pared 8 bases from V and 4 bases from J, leaving 11 bases between. CDR3 sequence (DNA): TGTGCCAGCGGCAGGGCAGGCTATGGCTACACCTTC. Its protein product is CASGRAGYGYTF.

The rearrangement uses TRBV11-2 and TRBJ1-1; no definite D call. The germline V gene encodes CDR1 SGHAT and CDR2 FQNNGV. The CDR3 loop spans 11 amino acids. The germline V and J ends were trimmed by 2 bases and 11 bases, with 9 bases remaining between them. For the CDR3, the DNA is TGTGCCAGCAGCTTATTACGAGACGCTTTCTTT. Encoded protein: CASSLLRDAFF. Variable domain in full (rest from reference TRBV11-2 and TRBJ1-1): EAGVAQSPRYKIIEKRQSVAFWCNPISGHATLYWYQQILGQGPKLLIQFQNNGVVDDSQLPKDRFSAERLKGVDSTLKIQPAKLEDSAVYLCASSLLRDAFFGQGTRLTVV.